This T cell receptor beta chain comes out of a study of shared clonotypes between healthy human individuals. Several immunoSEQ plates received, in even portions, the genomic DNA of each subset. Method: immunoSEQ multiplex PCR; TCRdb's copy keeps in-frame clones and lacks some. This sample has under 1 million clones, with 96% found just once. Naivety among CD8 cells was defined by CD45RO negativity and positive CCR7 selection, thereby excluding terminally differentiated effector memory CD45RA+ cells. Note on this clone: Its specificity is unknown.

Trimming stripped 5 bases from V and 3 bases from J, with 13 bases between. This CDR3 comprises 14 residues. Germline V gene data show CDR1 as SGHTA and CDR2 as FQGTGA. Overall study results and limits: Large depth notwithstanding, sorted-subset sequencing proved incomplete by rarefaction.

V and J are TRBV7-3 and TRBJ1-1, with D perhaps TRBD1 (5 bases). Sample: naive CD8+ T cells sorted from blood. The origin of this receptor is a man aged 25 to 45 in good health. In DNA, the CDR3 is TGTGCCAGCAGCCCATATGGAGGGGACACTGAAGCTTTCTTT. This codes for CASSPYGGDTEAFF.